A selection of T cell receptor beta chains follows, all from one sample in a study of T cells in Graves' hyperthyroidism and ophthalmopathy. TCRdb reprocessed the multiplex PCR reads via MiXCR and lists one record per CDR3 protein. Found here are some 760,000 distinct CDR3 sequences, around 15% of them singletons; the top ten hold 10% to 13%. Sequenced material: blood. These receptors originate from a woman between 18 and 30 years old with Graves' hyperthyroidism. The CDR3 runs from the conserved cysteine through the conserved F or W. D genes are given only for firm matches. Only part of the rows carry a size: once, few, many, or a class if the clone is expanded.

>few|TRBV20-1|TRBD2|TRBJ2-1
CSAQTSGRGGEQFF
TGCAGTGCCCAGACTAGCGGGAGGGGCGGTGAGCAGTTCTTC
>.|TRBV29-1|.|TRBJ2-1
CSVDRGYNEQFF
TGCAGCGTTGACCGGGGGTACAATGAGCAGTTCTTC
>many|TRBV12-3/TRBV12-4|TRBD1|TRBJ1-5
CASRDRGGQPQHF
TGTGCCAGCAGGGACAGGGGGGGACAGCCCCAGCATTTT
>few|TRBV7-2|.|TRBJ2-5
CATRSTYGVQETQYF
TGTGCCACACGCTCCACATATGGGGTCCAAGAGACCCAGTACTTC
>.|TRBV11-2|.|TRBJ2-5
CASSDQAPWTQYF
TGTGCCAGCAGCGACCAGGCGCCCTGGACCCAGTACTTC
>.|TRBV3-1|TRBD2|TRBJ2-3
CASSQVRLAGEGTQYF
TGTGCCAGCAGCCAAGTCCGTCTAGCGGGAGAGGGTACGCAGTATTTT
>many|TRBV24-1|.|TRBJ2-3
CATSSSGTTDTQYF
TGTGCCACCAGCAGTAGTGGAACCACAGATACGCAGTATTTT
>.|TRBV25-1|.|TRBJ2-7
CASSEEGTGGPSEQYF
TGTGCCAGCAGTGAAGAGGGCACAGGCGGGCCCTCCGAGCAGTACTTC
>many|TRBV20-1|.|TRBJ1-1
CSARGVGVTPRNTEAFF
TGCAGTGCTAGAGGTGTTGGAGTGACCCCGAGGAACACTGAAGCTTTCTTT
>few|TRBV2|TRBD2|TRBJ2-1
CASSDPASSGRFNEQFF
TGTGCCAGCAGTGACCCCGCGTCTAGCGGGAGGTTCAATGAGCAGTTCTTC
>many|TRBV3-1|.|TRBJ2-1
CASSRIDSGEQFF
TGTGCCAGCAGTAGAATCGACTCGGGTGAGCAGTTCTTC
>many|TRBV30|.|TRBJ2-3
CAWSGARTYTDTQYF
TGTGCCTGGAGTGGGGCCAGAACCTACACAGATACGCAGTATTTT
>many|TRBV3-1|.|TRBJ2-5
CASSQDPLLAVKETQYF
TGTGCCAGCAGCCAAGACCCCCTACTAGCAGTTAAGGAGACCCAGTACTTC
>many|TRBV7-3|.|TRBJ2-7
CASSPPGRPYEQYF
TGTGCCAGCAGCCCGCCGGGTAGACCCTACGAGCAGTACTTC
>few|TRBV27|TRBD1|TRBJ2-7
CASSWYRGSYEQYF
TGTGCCAGCAGTTGGTACAGGGGGTCCTACGAGCAGTACTTC
>many|TRBV7-2|.|TRBJ1-1
CASSQQGYTEAFF
TGTGCCAGCAGCCAACAGGGATACACTGAAGCTTTCTTT
>many|TRBV6-1|.|TRBJ1-5
CASSEQSSNQPQHF
TGTGCCAGCAGTGAACAGAGTAGCAATCAGCCCCAGCATTTT
>few|TRBV7-9|.|TRBJ1-2
CASSTYKGPNYGYTF
TGTGCCAGCAGCACCTACAAGGGCCCCAACTATGGCTACACCTTC
>few|TRBV18|TRBD1|TRBJ2-1
CASSPPGSGQGAFEQFF
TGTGCCAGCTCACCACCGGGGTCGGGACAGGGTGCGTTTGAGCAGTTCTTC
>many|TRBV6-2/TRBV6-3|.|TRBJ1-1
CASSYYLPSDTEAFF
TGTGCCAGCAGTTACTACCTCCCCTCGGACACTGAAGCTTTCTTT
>many|TRBV28|TRBD1|TRBJ2-5
CASRPGQQETQYF
TGTGCCAGCAGACCGGGACAGCAAGAGACCCAGTACTTC
>few|TRBV6-1|.|TRBJ1-2
CASSATSGLSFGYTF
TGTGCCAGCAGCGCGACATCGGGGCTTTCATTTGGCTACACCTTC